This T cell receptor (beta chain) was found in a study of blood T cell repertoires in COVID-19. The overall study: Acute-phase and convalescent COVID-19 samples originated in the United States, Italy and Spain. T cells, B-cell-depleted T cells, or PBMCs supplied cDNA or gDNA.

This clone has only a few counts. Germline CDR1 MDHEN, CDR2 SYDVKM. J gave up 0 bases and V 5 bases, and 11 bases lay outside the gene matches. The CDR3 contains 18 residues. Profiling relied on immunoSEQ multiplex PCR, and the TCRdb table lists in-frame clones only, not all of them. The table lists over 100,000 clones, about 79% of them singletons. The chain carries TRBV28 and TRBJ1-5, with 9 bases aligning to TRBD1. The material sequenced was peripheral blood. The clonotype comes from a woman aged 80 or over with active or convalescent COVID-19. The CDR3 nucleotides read TGTGCCAGCAGTCAACCGGGGACAGGGCGATATAGCAATCAGCCCCAGCATTTT. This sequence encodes CASSQPGTGRYSNQPQHF.